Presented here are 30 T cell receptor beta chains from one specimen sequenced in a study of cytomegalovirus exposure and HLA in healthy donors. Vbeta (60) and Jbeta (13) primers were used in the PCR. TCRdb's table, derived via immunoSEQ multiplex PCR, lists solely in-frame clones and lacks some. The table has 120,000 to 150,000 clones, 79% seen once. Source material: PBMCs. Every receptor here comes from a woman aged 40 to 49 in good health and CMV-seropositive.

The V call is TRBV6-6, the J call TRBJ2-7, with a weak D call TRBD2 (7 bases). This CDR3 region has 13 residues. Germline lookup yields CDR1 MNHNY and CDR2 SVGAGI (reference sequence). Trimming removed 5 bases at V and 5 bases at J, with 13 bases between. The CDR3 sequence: CASSRGGRNEQYF. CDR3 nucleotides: TGTGCCAGCAGTAGGGGGGGCCGTAACGAGCAGTACTTC.

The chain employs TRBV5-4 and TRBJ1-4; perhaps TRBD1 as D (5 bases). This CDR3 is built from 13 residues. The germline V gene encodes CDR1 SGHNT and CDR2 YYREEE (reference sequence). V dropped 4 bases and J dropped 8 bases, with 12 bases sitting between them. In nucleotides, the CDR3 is TGTGCCAGCAGCGGCGACAGCTTCGAAAAACTGTTTTTT. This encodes CASSGDSFEKLFF. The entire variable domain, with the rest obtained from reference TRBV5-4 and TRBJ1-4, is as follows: ETGVTQSPTHLIKTRGQQVTLRCSSQSGHNTVSWYQQALGQGPQFIFQYYREEENGRGNFPPRFSGLQFPNYSSELNVNALELDDSALYLCASSGDSFEKLFFGSGTQLSVL.

The CDR3: CASSLSTGSNYGYTF. The CDR3 nucleotides are TGTGCCAGCAGTTTATCAACAGGCTCTAACTATGGCTACACCTTC. The chain couples TRBV27 to TRBJ1-2; possibly TRBD1 for D (5 bases). Germline V CDR1 and CDR2: MNHEY, SMNVEV (reference sequence). The CDR3 extends over 15 amino acids. The V and J ends lost 0 bases and 0 bases respectively, with 8 bases between them.

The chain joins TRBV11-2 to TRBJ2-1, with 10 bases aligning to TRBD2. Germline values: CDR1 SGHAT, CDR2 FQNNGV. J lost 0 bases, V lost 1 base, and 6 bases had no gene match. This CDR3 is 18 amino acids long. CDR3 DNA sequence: TGTGCCAGCAGCTTAGGGGGACTAGCGACTAGCTCCTACAATGAGCAGTTCTTC. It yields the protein CASSLGGLATSSYNEQFF.

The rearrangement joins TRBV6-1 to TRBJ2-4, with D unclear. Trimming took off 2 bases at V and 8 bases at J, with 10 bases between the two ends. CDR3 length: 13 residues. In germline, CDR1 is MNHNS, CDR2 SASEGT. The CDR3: CASSELVGDIQYF. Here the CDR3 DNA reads TGTGCCAGCAGTGAACTAGTCGGAGACATTCAGTACTTC.

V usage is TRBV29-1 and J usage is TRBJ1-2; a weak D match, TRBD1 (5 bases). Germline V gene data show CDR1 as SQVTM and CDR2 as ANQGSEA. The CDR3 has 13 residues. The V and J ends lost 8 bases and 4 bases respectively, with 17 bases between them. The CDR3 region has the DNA TGCAGCTACACTGCGGGACCTGTCTATGGCTACACCTTC. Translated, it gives CSYTAGPVYGYTF.

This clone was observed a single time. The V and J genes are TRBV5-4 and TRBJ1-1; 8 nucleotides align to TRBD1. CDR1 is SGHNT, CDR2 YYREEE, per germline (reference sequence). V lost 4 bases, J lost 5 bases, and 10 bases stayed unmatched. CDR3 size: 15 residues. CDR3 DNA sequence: TGTGCCAGCAGCCCCGGACAGGGTGGAATTACTGAAGCTTTCTTT. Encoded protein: CASSPGQGGITEAFF.

The CDR3 coding sequence is TGTGCCAGCAAAGAACAGGGGGTCCTGTTTTTT. As protein: CASKEQGVLFF. This chain links TRBV2 with TRBJ2-2, with 8 bases lining up with TRBD1. The V and J ends lost 7 bases and 14 bases, in that order; junction bases with no gene match: 6. Germline-derived CDR1 and CDR2 are SNHLY and FYNNEI. The CDR3 consists of 11 residues.

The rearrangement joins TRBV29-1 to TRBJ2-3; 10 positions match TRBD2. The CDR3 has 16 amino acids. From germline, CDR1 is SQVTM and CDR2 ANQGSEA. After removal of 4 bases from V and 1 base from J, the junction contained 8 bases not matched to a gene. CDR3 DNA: TGCAGCGTTGTCCCGACTAGCGGGTTACGCACAGATACGCAGTATTTT. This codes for CSVVPTSGLRTDTQYF.

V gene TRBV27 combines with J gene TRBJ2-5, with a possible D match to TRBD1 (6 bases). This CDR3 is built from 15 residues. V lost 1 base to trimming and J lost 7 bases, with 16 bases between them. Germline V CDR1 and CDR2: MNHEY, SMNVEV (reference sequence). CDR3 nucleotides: TGTGCCAGCAGTTTATACCGGACAGCGAAGAGGACCCAGTACTTC. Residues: CASSLYRTAKRTQYF.

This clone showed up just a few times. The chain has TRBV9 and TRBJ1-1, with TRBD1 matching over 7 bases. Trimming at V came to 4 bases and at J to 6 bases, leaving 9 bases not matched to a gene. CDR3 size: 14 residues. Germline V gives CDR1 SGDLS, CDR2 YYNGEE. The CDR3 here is CASSPMEGAAEAFF. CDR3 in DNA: TGTGCCAGCAGCCCCATGGAGGGGGCCGCTGAAGCTTTCTTT.

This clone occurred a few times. As DNA, the CDR3 is TGTGCCAGCAGCTATACTACAGGCTCCTACGAGCAGTACTTC. It is translated as CASSYTTGSYEQYF. The rearrangement joins TRBV5-5 to TRBJ2-7; weak D call: TRBD1 (5 bases). Trimming cost V 3 bases and J 0 bases, with 10 bases left between them. This CDR3 has 14 residues. CDR1 and CDR2 (germline): SGHKS, YYEKEE (reference sequence).

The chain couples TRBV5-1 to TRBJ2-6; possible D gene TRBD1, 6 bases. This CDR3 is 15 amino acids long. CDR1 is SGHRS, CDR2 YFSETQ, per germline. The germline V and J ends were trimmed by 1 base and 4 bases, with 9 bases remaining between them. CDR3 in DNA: TGCGCCAGCAGCTTGAGCGGACAGGGGGCCAACGTCCTGACTTTC. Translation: CASSLSGQGANVLTF.

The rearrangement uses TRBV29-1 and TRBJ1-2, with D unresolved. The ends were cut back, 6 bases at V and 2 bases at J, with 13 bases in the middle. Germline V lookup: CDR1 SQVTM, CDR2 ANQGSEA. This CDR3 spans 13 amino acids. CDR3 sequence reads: CSVARGTNYGYTF. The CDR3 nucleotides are TGCAGCGTGGCGCGGGGAACCAACTATGGCTACACCTTC.

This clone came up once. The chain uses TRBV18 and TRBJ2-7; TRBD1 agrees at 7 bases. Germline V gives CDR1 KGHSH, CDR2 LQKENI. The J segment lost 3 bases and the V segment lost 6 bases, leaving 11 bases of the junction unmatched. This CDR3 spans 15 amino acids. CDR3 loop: CASSLNRDSHYEQYF. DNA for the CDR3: TGTGCCAGCTCCCTCAACCGGGACAGCCACTACGAGCAGTACTTC.

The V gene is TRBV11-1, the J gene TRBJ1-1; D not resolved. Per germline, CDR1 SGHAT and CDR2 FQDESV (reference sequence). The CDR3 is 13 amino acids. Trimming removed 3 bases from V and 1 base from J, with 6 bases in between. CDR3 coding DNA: TGTGCCAGCAGCTTGCGGGGGAACACTGAAGCTTTCTTT. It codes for CASSLRGNTEAFF.

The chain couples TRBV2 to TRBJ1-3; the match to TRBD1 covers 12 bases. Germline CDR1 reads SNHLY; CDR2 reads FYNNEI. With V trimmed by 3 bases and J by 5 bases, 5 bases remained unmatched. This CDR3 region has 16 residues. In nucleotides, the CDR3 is TGTGCCAGCAGTGATAGGGGACAGGGGGCTCGAAACACCATATATTTT. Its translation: CASSDRGQGARNTIYF. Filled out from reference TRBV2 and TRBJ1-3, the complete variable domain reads EPEVTQTPSHQVTQMGQEVILRCVPISNHLYFYWYRQILGQKVEFLVSFYNNEISEKSEIFDDQFSVERPDGSNFTLKIRSTKLEDSAMYFCASSDRGQGARNTIYFGEGSWLTVV.

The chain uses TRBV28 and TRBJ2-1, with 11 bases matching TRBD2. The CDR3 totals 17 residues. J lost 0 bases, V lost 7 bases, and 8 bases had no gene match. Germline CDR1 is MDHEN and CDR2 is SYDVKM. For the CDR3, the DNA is TGTGCCAGCAACCCGCTAGCGGGGGGCCGCTCCTACAATGAGCAGTTCTTC. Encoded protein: CASNPLAGGRSYNEQFF. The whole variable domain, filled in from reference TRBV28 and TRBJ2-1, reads DVKVTQSSRYLVKRTGEKVFLECVQDMDHENMFWYRQDPGLGLRLIYFSYDVKMKEKGDIPEGYSVSREKKERFSLILESASTNQTSMYLCASNPLAGGRSYNEQFFGPGTRLTVL.

This CDR3 reads CASSRRRADTDTQYF. The CDR3 nucleotides are TGTGCCAGTAGTCGTAGGAGGGCCGACACAGATACGCAGTATTTT. The chain couples TRBV19 to TRBJ2-3; possibly TRBD2 for D (6 bases). There are 15 residues in the CDR3. Germline loops: CDR1 LNHDA, CDR2 SQIVND (reference sequence). Between the trimmed V and J ends, which lost 5 bases and 2 bases, there was a span of 14 bases.

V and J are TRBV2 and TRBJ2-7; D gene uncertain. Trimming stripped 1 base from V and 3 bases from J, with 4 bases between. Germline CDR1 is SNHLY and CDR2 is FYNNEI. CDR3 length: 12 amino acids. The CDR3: CASSEGGYEQYF. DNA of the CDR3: TGTGCCAGCAGTGAAGGCGGCTACGAGCAGTACTTC.

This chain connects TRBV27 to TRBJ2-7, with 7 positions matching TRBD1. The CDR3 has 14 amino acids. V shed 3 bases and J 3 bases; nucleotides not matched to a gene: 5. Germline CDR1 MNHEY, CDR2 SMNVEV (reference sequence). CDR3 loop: CASSLSQGVYEQYF. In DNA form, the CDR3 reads TGTGCCAGCAGTTTGTCTCAGGGGGTCTACGAGCAGTACTTC.

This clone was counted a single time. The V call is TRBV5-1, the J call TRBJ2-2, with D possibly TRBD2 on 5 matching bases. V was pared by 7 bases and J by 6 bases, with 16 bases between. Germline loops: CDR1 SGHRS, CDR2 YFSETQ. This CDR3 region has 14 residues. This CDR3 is CASDAGLASGELFF. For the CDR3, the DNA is TGCGCCAGCGACGCCGGTCTAGCTTCCGGGGAGCTGTTTTTT.

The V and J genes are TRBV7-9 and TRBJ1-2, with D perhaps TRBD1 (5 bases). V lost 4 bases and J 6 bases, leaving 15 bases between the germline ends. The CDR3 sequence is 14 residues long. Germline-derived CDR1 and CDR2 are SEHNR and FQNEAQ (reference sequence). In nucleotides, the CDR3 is TGTGCCAGCAGCTCCGCGGCCAGGGTGAATGGCTACACCTTC. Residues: CASSSAARVNGYTF.

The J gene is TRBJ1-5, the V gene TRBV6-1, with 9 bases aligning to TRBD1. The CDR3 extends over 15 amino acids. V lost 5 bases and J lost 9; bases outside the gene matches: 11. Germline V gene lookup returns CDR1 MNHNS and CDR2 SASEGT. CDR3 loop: CASSPEGQGTGPQHF. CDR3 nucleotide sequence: TGTGCCAGCAGTCCGGAGGGACAGGGAACTGGGCCCCAGCATTTT.

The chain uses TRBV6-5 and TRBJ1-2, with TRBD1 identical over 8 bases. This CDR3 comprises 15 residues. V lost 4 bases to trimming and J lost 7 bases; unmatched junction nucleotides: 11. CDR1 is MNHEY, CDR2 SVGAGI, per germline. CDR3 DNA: TGTGCCAGCAGTTTCCTAAACGACAGGGGATCTGGCTACACCTTC. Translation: CASSFLNDRGSGYTF.

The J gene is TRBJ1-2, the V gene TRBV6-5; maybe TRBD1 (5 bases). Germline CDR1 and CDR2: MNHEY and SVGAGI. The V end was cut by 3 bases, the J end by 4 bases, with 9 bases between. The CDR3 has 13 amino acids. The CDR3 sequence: CASSYSGGYGYTF. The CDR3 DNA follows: TGTGCCAGCAGTTATTCGGGGGGCTATGGCTACACCTTC.

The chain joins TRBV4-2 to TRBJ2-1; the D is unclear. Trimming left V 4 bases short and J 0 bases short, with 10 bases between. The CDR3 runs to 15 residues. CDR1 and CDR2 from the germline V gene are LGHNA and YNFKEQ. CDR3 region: CASSPSESSYNEQFF. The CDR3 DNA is TGTGCCAGCAGCCCTAGTGAGAGCTCCTACAATGAGCAGTTCTTC.

CDR3 DNA: TGTGCCAGCAGCCGTGTCGGGGGGGGTTACAATGAGCAGTTCTTC. As protein: CASSRVGGGYNEQFF. The V and J genes are TRBV11-2 and TRBJ2-1; 8 nucleotides align to TRBD2. The CDR3 consists of 15 residues. The V segment lost 5 bases and the J segment 4 bases; nucleotides outside the gene matches: 7. The germline V gene has CDR1 SGHAT and CDR2 FQNNGV.

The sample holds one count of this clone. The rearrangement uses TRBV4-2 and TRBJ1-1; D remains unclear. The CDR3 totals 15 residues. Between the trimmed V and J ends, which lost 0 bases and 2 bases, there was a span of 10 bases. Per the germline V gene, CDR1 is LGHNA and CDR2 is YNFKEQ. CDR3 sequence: CASSQEGHSNTEAFF. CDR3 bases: TGTGCCAGCAGCCAAGAGGGCCACAGCAACACTGAAGCTTTCTTT.

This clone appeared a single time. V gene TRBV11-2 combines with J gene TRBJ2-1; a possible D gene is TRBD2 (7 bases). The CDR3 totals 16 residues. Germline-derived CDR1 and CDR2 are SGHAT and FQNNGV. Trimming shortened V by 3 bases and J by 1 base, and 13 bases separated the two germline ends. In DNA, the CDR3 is TGTGCCAGCAGCTTGGGGGGGGGCCTGTCCTACAATGAGCAGTTCTTC. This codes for CASSLGGGLSYNEQFF.